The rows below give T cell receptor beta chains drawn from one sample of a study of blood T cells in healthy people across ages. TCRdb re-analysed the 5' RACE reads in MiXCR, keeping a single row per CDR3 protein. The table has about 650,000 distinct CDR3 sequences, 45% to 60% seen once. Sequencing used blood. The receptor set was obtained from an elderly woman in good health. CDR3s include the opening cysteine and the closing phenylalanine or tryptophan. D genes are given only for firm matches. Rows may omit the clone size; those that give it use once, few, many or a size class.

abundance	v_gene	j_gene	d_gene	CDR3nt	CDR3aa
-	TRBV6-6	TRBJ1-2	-	TGTGCCAGCAGTTACGACAGTTTGAGCTACACCTTC	CASSYDSLSYTF
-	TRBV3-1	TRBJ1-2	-	TGTGCCAGCAGCCAAGATTCGGGCAGGCCATCTGGCTACACCTTC	CASSQDSGRPSGYTF
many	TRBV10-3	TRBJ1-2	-	TGTGCCATCAGTGAGCAGTCCTATGGCTACACCTTC	CAISEQSYGYTF
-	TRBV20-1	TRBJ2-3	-	TGCAGTGCTAGTGGGGACGGCACAGATACGCAGTATTTT	CSASGDGTDTQYF
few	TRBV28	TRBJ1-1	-	TGTGCCAGCACCGATCGCAGCGGCCGAGCTTTCTTT	CASTDRSGRAFF
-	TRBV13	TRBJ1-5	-	TGTGCCAGCAGCTTATTGAATGAGGGGCAGCCCCAGCATTTT	CASSLLNEGQPQHF
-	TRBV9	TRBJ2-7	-	TGTGCCAGCAGCGCCACGCTGGGGTCTGAGCAGTACTTC	CASSATLGSEQYF
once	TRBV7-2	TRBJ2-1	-	TGTGCCAGCAGCTTAACATCGACGAGCTACAATGAGCAGTTCTTC	CASSLTSTSYNEQFF
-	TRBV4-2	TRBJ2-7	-	TGTGCCAGCAGCCCCGGACTGCTACGGGGGGAGCAGTACTTC	CASSPGLLRGEQYF
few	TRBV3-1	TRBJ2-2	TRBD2	TGTGCCAGCAGCCCAGCGGGGGGTTCGAACACCGGGGAGCTGTTTTTT	CASSPAGGSNTGELFF
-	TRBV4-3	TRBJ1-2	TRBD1	TGCGCCAGCAGCCAAGCGGATGGACAGGATTATGGCTACACCTTC	CASSQADGQDYGYTF
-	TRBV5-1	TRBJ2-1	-	TGCGCCAGCAGCCCGGGAGGCGGGGGCCTATACAATGAGCAGTTCTTC	CASSPGGGGLYNEQFF
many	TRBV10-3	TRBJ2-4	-	TGTGCCATCAGTGAGTCGGTGGGTCTAGCCAAAAACATTCAGTACTTC	CAISESVGLAKNIQYF
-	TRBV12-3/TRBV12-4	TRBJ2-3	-	TGTGCCAGCACTCGGGGAGTTAGAACAGATACGCAGTATTTT	CASTRGVRTDTQYF
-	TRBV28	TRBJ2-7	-	TGTGCCAGCAGTTTCCTTCGGAGGACAGCCTACGAGCAGTACTTC	CASSFLRRTAYEQYF
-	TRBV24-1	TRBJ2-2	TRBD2	TGTGCCACCAGTTATCTAGCGGGCGGGGAGCTGTTTTTT	CATSYLAGGELFF
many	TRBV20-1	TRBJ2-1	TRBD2	TGCAGTGGGGGACTAGATTTCTACAATGAGCAGTTCTTC	CSGGLDFYNEQFF
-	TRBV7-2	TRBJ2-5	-	TGTGCCAGCAGCTTAGGACGACAAGAAGAGACCCAGTACTTC	CASSLGRQEETQYF
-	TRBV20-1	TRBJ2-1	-	TGCAGCGCCCTCTCCGGGAACAATGAGCAGTTCTTC	CSALSGNNEQFF
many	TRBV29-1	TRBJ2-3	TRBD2	TGCAGCGTTTCCCGGACTAGGCAAGATACGCAGTATTTT	CSVSRTRQDTQYF
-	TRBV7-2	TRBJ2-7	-	TGTGCCAGCACCGACCCGTATTCCTACGAGCAGTACTTC	CASTDPYSYEQYF
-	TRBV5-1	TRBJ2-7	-	TGCGCCAGCAGCTTCCAGGCTGGCAGGGGTGGTCTAAGTGAGCAGTACTTC	CASSFQAGRGGLSEQYF
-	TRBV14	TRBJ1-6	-	TGTGCCAGCAGCCCACTAACCTACAGACAGGAGGCACCCCTCCACTTT	CASSPLTYRQEAPLHF
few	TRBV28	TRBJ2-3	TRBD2	TGTGCCAGCAGTGTACAAGCGGGGGCTACGCAGTATTTT	CASSVQAGATQYF
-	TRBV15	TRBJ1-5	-	TGTGCCACCAGCAGGGGGGCCTCAGGTCAGCCCCAGCATTTT	CATSRGASGQPQHF
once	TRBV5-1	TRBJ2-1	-	TGCGCCAGCAGGCACGGTGGGAAGTTCTTC	CASRHGGKFF
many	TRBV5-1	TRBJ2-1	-	TGCGCCAGCAGTTACGACAATGAGCAGTTCTTC	CASSYDNEQFF
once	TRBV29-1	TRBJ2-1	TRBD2	TGCAGCGTTGTAGCGGGAGTCACCTACAATGAGCAGTTCTTC	CSVVAGVTYNEQFF
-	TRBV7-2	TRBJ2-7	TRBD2	TGTGCCAGCAGCTTAGTGGCGGGGGGGACAGAGACCTACGAGCAGTACTTC	CASSLVAGGTETYEQYF
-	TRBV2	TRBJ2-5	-	TGTGCCAGCAGTCCTGGACAGACCAAGCAGTACTTC	CASSPGQTKQYF
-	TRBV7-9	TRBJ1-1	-	TGTGCCAGCAGCCCAGACTTTACTGAAGCTTTCTTT	CASSPDFTEAFF
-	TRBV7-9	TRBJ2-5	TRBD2	TGTGCCAGCAGCTTCTTGCAGGGAGGGTATCAAGAGACCCAGTACTTC	CASSFLQGGYQETQYF
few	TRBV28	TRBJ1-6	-	TGTGCCAGCAGTTTGGAGGGAGTCCCCCTCCACTTT	CASSLEGVPLHF
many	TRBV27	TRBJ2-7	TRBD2	TGTGCCAGCAGTTCAGGGTTTCCTAGCGGGAGCCACTACGAGCAGTACTTC	CASSSGFPSGSHYEQYF
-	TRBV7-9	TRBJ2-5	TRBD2	TGTGCCAGCAGCTACGGGACTAGACCCCCTCTCCAGACCCAGTACTTC	CASSYGTRPPLQTQYF
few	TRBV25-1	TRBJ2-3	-	TGTGCCAGCAGTGAATACGGGGCGCGGGGTCTCACAGATACGCAGTATTTT	CASSEYGARGLTDTQYF
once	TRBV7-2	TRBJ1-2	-	TGTGCCAGCAGCTTAGTTTACAGCAGCCTAAACTATGGCTACACCTTC	CASSLVYSSLNYGYTF
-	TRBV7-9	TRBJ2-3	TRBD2	TGTGCCAGCAGCTTAATCCAGCGGGGGACAGATACGCAGTATTTT	CASSLIQRGTDTQYF
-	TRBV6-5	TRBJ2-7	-	TGTGCCAGCAGTTATGGCCCCAGAGAGCGCTACGAGCAGTACTTC	CASSYGPRERYEQYF
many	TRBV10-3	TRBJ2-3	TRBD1	TGTGCCATCAGTCTTACCGGGACAGGGCAGTATTTT	CAISLTGTGQYF
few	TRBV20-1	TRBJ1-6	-	TGCAGTGCTCGAGAAGGAAGCTCCTATAATTCACCCCTCCACTTT	CSAREGSSYNSPLHF
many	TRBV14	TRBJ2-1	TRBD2	TGTGCCAGCAGCCGACTAGCGGGAGGTTCGGGAGAGCAGTTCTTC	CASSRLAGGSGEQFF
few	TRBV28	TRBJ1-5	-	TGTGCCAGCAGTTTCTCCCCTTTCGGGGTTGGCAATCAGCCCCAGCATTTT	CASSFSPFGVGNQPQHF
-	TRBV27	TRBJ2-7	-	TGTGCCAGCAGTTTAACGTCACAGGGCCCCTACGAGCAGTACTTC	CASSLTSQGPYEQYF
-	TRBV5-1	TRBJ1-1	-	TGCGCCAGCAGCGCCACGGGGGACAACACTGAAGCTTTCTTT	CASSATGDNTEAFF
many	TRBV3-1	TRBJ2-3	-	TGTGCCAGCAGCCAAGCGGAGGCAGATACGCAGTATTTT	CASSQAEADTQYF
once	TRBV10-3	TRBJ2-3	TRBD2	TGTGCCATCAGTGGTAGCGGGAGGCCCCCAGATACGCAGTATTTT	CAISGSGRPPDTQYF
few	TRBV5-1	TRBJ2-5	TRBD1	TGCGCCAGCAGCCGTGGACAGGGGAGGGAGACCCAGTACTTC	CASSRGQGRETQYF
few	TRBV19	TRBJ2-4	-	TGTGCCAGTAGTATTGACAGCCGGAGGAAGTACTTC	CASSIDSRRKYF
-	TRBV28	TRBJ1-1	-	TGTGCCAGCACCCCGGGTCCAGGGACGTACACTGAAGCTTTCTTT	CASTPGPGTYTEAFF